This T cell receptor (beta chain) was obtained from a study of cytotoxic CD8 clonotypes in ibrutinib-treated CLL. General observations from the study: Measured clonality at baseline was greater than in age-matched healthy donors and tracked with circulating CD8+ T-cell counts. The study found clonality rose at ibrutinib response, then fell toward baseline at progression. Sampling times differed between sustained-remission and progressing patients.

A word on this clone: Its antigen is currently unknown.

Germline trimming cut 2 bases from V and 5 bases from J; bases unmatched to any gene: 5. CDR1 is MNHEY, CDR2 SMNVEV, per germline (reference sequence). CDR3 size: 15 residues. The repertoire was sequenced with immunoSEQ multiplex PCR; TCRdb's copy has only in-frame clones and lacks some. The sample contains 160,000 or so clones, more than 65% of which appear only once. The rearrangement joins TRBV27 to TRBJ1-1; TRBD1 agrees at 10 bases. Sequences were derived from PBMCs, sampled after 12 months of ibrutinib treatment. The clonotype was recovered from a human donor with chronic lymphocytic leukemia. CDR3 bases: TGTGCCAGCAGTTTAGACAGGGGGCTGAGAACTGAAGCTTTCTTT. Its translation: CASSLDRGLRTEAFF.